This T cell receptor (beta chain) appears in the sequencing data of a study of CD8 T cells in ankylosing spondylitis. Overall study results and limits: In peripheral blood, disease-linked CD8+ clones occurred at relatively low frequencies. From matched ankylosing spondylitis synovial fluid, disease-linked clones were reportedly recovered at significantly enriched levels. Seemingly characteristic of ankylosing spondylitis blood was a TCR beta motif consisting of roughly 8 highly homologous variants.

The CDR3 spans 16 residues. Libraries of TCR beta came from quantitative 5'-RACE with molecular barcodes. One entry per CDR3 protein, called by TCRdb with MiXCR from the 5' RACE reads. The sample includes 300,000 to 350,000 distinct CDR3 sequences, around 21% of them seen just once. Notes on this clonotype: Antigen: not known.

The chain is built from TRBV21-1 and TRBJ2-5; the tabulated D call, TRBD2, remains unverified against the DNA. TRBV21-1 is flagged as a pseudogene. The sequence was collected from a female donor with ankylosing spondylitis or in good health (not recorded which). Sequenced sample: blood, either unsorted or a sorted T cell fraction (not recorded which). The CDR3 coding sequence is TGTGCCAGCAGCTCTCCCCTCGAGGGAGGCTTGGAGACCCAGTACTTC. Its translation is CASSSPLEGGLETQYF.